This entry lists 19 T cell receptor beta chains sequenced from one sample in a study of blood T cell repertoires in COVID-19. Sequencing used immunoSEQ multiplex PCR; TCRdb keeps in-frame clones, though not all of them. Of roughly 300,000 clones listed, about 90% are singletons. Sequencing input: peripheral blood. These receptors originate from a woman aged 45 to 65 who had recovered from COVID-19.

The chain links TRBV6-6 to TRBJ2-2; D may be TRBD2 (7 bases). Per the germline V gene, CDR1 is MNHNY and CDR2 is SVGAGI (reference sequence). Trimming removed 7 bases from V and 3 bases from J, with 18 bases in between. CDR3 length: 16 amino acids. CDR3 DNA sequence: TGTGCCAGCAAAACCCCTGGGAGGGGGGACACCGGGGAGCTGTTTTTT. Encoded protein: CASKTPGRGDTGELFF.

This chain connects TRBV7-9 to TRBJ1-3; the D gene is possibly TRBD1 (6 bases). The V end was cut by 5 bases, the J end by 4 bases, with 15 bases between. The length of the CDR3 is 15 residues. Per the germline V gene, CDR1 is SEHNR and CDR2 is FQNEAQ (reference sequence). CDR3 sequence reads: CASSPTGTSGNTIYF. The CDR3 DNA reads TGTGCCAGCAGCCCTACGGGGACAAGCGGAAACACCATATATTTT.

The chain employs TRBV6-6 and TRBJ2-6; 7 bases line up with TRBD1. Losses at the gene ends were 5 bases for V and 2 bases for J; bases not matched to a gene: 3. Germline CDR1 is MNHNY and CDR2 is SVGAGI (reference sequence). CDR3 size: 15 residues. CDR3 nucleotides: TGTGCCAGCAGTCCCGACAGGGCTGGGGCCAACGTCCTGACTTTC. This gives the protein CASSPDRAGANVLTF.

The chain couples TRBV2 to TRBJ2-3; TRBD1 matches at 8 bases. The CDR3 sequence is 13 residues long. Germline V gene sequence: CDR1 SNHLY, CDR2 FYNNEI. V lost 5 bases and J lost 6; bases outside the gene matches: 4. The CDR3 DNA reads as TGTGCCAGCAGTCAGGACAGGGTGGATACGCAGTATTTT. Translation: CASSQDRVDTQYF.

The chain couples TRBV2 to TRBJ2-1, with TRBD2 matching 7 bases. The length of the CDR3 is 13 residues. After removal of 7 bases from V and 6 bases from J, the junction contained 6 bases not matched to a gene. From germline, CDR1 is SNHLY and CDR2 FYNNEI. The CDR3 sequence is CASNRDYTNEQFF. In DNA, the CDR3 is TGTGCCAGCAACCGGGACTATACCAATGAGCAGTTCTTC.

The chain links TRBV4-1 to TRBJ2-3, with D unclear. Germline V gene sequence: CDR1 MGHRA, CDR2 YSYEKL. V was shortened by 4 bases and J by 3 bases, with 14 bases between the two germline ends. The CDR3 sequence is 15 residues long. CDR3 residues: CASSPGRKLTDTQYF. The DNA of the CDR3 is TGCGCCAGCAGCCCGGGTCGTAAACTGACAGATACGCAGTATTTT.

The chain links TRBV14 to TRBJ2-7, with 8 bases matching TRBD1. Germline values: CDR1 SGHDN, CDR2 FVKESK. Trimming removed 5 bases from V and 3 bases from J; junction bases left unmatched: 9. This CDR3 comprises 15 residues. The CDR3 DNA sequence: TGTGCCAGCAGCGCCATAACAGGGGGTAGCTACGAGCAGTACTTC. It yields the protein CASSAITGGSYEQYF.

The V call is TRBV7-2, the J call TRBJ2-3; 12 bases line up with TRBD2. This CDR3 has 18 residues. Germline V lookup: CDR1 SGHTA, CDR2 FQGNSA. V lost 4 bases to trimming and J lost 0 bases; unmatched junction nucleotides: 8. The CDR3 region is CASSYGLAGKLSTDTQYF. The CDR3 bases are TGTGCCAGCAGCTACGGACTAGCGGGGAAGCTTAGCACAGATACGCAGTATTTT.

This clone occurred a few times. This sequence joins TRBV7-9 and TRBJ2-7; D is perhaps TRBD1 (5 bases). Germline CDR1 is SEHNR and CDR2 is FQNEAQ (reference sequence). Trimming removed 4 bases from V and 3 bases from J, with 16 bases in between. The CDR3 consists of 15 residues. CDR3 residues: CASSSQSTVGYEQYF. The CDR3 nucleotides are TGTGCCAGCAGCTCCCAATCGACAGTGGGCTACGAGCAGTACTTC.

V usage is TRBV19 and J usage is TRBJ1-5; 10 bases map to TRBD1. The V segment lost 5 bases and the J segment 1 base; nucleotides outside the gene matches: 8. Germline CDR1 and CDR2: LNHDA and SQIVND (reference sequence). The CDR3 sequence is 17 residues long. CDR3 residues: CASSGDRGRSSNQPQHF. The CDR3 bases are TGTGCCAGTAGTGGTGACAGGGGGCGGTCGAGCAATCAGCCCCAGCATTTT.

V and J are TRBV5-4 and TRBJ2-1; TRBD2 aligns across 14 bases. The CDR3 length is 17 residues. CDR1 and CDR2 (germline): SGHNT, YYREEE (reference sequence). With V trimmed by 5 bases and J by 3 bases, 7 bases remained unmatched. The CDR3 DNA sequence: TGTGCCAGCAGGTCGGGACTAGCGGGAGTCGGCTACAATGAGCAGTTCTTC. Its protein is CASRSGLAGVGYNEQFF.

The genes are TRBV6-6 and TRBJ2-7; 10 bases are a match to TRBD2. The CDR3 loop spans 16 amino acids. Germline lookup yields CDR1 MNHNY and CDR2 SVGAGI (reference sequence). The trim removed 6 bases at V and 0 bases at J, leaving 8 bases unmatched. The CDR3 sequence is CASSPGGTSVSYEQYF. In DNA form, the CDR3 reads TGTGCCAGCAGCCCCGGGGGGACTAGCGTCTCCTACGAGCAGTACTTC.

The chain combines TRBV30 with TRBJ2-1; D gene ambiguous. Trimming left V 4 bases short and J 3 bases short, with 10 bases between. CDR1 is GTSNPN and CDR2 is SVGIG in the germline V gene (reference sequence). The CDR3 has 13 amino acids. CDR3 in DNA: TGTGCCTGGATCACGAGTAGCTACAATGAGCAGTTCTTC. Its protein is CAWITSSYNEQFF.

The J gene is TRBJ2-7, the V gene TRBV14, with D hard to call. Germline V lookup: CDR1 SGHDN, CDR2 FVKESK. Trimming stripped 1 base from V and 0 bases from J, with 7 bases between. The CDR3 runs 14 residues. CDR3 region: CASSQAGYSYEQYF. The CDR3 coding sequence is TGTGCCAGCAGCCAAGCAGGCTACTCCTACGAGCAGTACTTC.

This clone showed up just a few times. CDR3 in amino acids: CASSWTPAQNEQFF. The CDR3 DNA is TGTGCCAGCAGCTGGACTCCCGCCCAGAATGAGCAGTTCTTC. The chain is built from TRBV27 and TRBJ2-1; maybe TRBD2 (5 bases). Germline CDR1 reads MNHEY; CDR2 reads SMNVEV (reference sequence). V was shortened by 6 bases and J by 7 bases, with 16 bases between the two germline ends. CDR3 length equals 14 residues.

Remarks on this clone: One junction end disagrees with the germline gene, perhaps due to a read error. The J gene is TRBJ1-1, the V gene TRBV6-5; no firm D call. The CDR3 runs to 13 residues. Germline V lookup: CDR1 MNHEY, CDR2 SVGAGI. This CDR3 is CVSTPPGNTEAFF. As DNA, the CDR3 is TGTGTCAGCACACCGCCAGGGAACACTGAAGCTTTCTTT.

The rearrangement links TRBV7-2 to TRBJ2-7; D is unresolved. Germline V gene lookup returns CDR1 SGHTA and CDR2 FQGNSA. V was pared by 5 bases and J by 0 bases, with 11 bases between. This CDR3 comprises 14 residues. The CDR3 sequence: CASSPPATSYEQYF. The CDR3 DNA reads TGTGCCAGCAGCCCTCCAGCGACCTCCTACGAGCAGTACTTC.

This chain uses TRBV7-2 with TRBJ2-3; 8 positions agree with TRBD1. This CDR3 spans 14 amino acids. Germline V gene sequence: CDR1 SGHTA, CDR2 FQGNSA. With 5 bases clipped from V and 10 bases from J, the junction kept 11 bases outside the gene matches. The CDR3, as DNA: TGTGCCAGCAGCCCGCTGAGACAGGGGACGGCGCAGTATTTT. Amino acid sequence: CASSPLRQGTAQYF.

The chain employs TRBV5-1 and TRBJ2-1; a possible D gene is TRBD1 (5 bases). This CDR3 comprises 16 residues. The germline CDR1 and CDR2 sequences are SGHRS and YFSETQ. V lost 4 bases and J 6 bases, leaving 20 bases between the germline ends. Written as DNA, the CDR3 is TGCGCCAGCAGCCGCAGAACAGGTAATGGGGTCAATGAGCAGTTCTTC. It translates to CASSRRTGNGVNEQFF. Supplemented by reference TRBV5-1 and TRBJ2-1, the full variable domain reads KAGVTQTPRYLIKTRGQQVTLSCSPISGHRSVSWYQQTPGQGLQFLFEYFSETQRNKGNFPGRFSGRQFSNSRSEMNVSTLELGDSALYLCASSRRTGNGVNEQFFGPGTRLTVL.